This TCR beta chain originates from a study of blood T cell repertoires in COVID-19. Study-level information: Whether acute or convalescent, the COVID-19 samples came from the United States, Italy and Spain. In each case, the material was cDNA or gDNA derived from T cells, B-cell-depleted T cells, or PBMCs.

CDR3 length: 16 residues. Germline V gene lookup returns CDR1 SGDLS and CDR2 YYNGEE. Trimming took 0 bases from V and 0 from J, leaving 11 bases between them. Assay used: immunoSEQ multiplex PCR; TCRdb lists only in-frame clones, some missing. The sample includes about 240,000 clones, about four fifths of them seen just once. Specimen: peripheral blood. The chain combines TRBV9 with TRBJ2-3, with TRBD1 as a possible D gene (6 bases). The sequence was obtained from a woman aged 18-30 years with acute or convalescent COVID-19. CDR3: CASSVETGRSTDTQYF. For the CDR3, the DNA is TGTGCCAGCAGCGTAGAGACAGGACGAAGCACAGATACGCAGTATTTT. Based on the CDR3 plus reference TRBV9 and TRBJ2-3, the full variable domain is DSGVTQTPKHLITATGQRVTLRCSPRSGDLSVYWYQQSLDQGLQFLIQYYNGEERAKGNILERFSAQQFPDLHSELNLSSLELGDSALYFCASSVETGRSTDTQYFGPGTRLTVL.